This TCR beta chain stems from a study of identical twins. In TCRdb, the 5' RACE reads were re-called with MiXCR into one record per CDR3 protein. The sample lists 700,000 or so distinct CDR3 sequences, roughly 8% seen once, with approximately 0.96% in the top ten. CDR1 LGHNA and CDR2 YSLEER come from the germline V gene. The CDR3 sequence is 17 residues long. With 1 base removed from V and 3 bases from J, the gap between germline ends came to 16 bases. This sample was also put to use in a study of yellow fever vaccine responses in identical twins.

The J gene is TRBJ2-1, the V gene TRBV4-3; D is perhaps TRBD2 (5 bases). Sequencing input: PBMCs. The clonotype originates from a woman between 18 and 29 years old in good health. DNA of the CDR3: TGCGCCAGCAGCCAAGCGCAAGGACCTGAGGGCTACAATGAGCAGTTCTTC. It translates to CASSQAQGPEGYNEQFF.